This T cell receptor (beta chain) was captured in a study of shared clonotypes between healthy human individuals (dated by TCRdb to between 2020 and 2021). The study in broad terms: The cohort included a few men and two women between 18 and 49 years of age. For each donor, CD4 naive and CD4 memory were each run on three plates, CD8 naive on two plates, and CD8 memory on one plate. To estimate repertoire size and how much clonotype sharing occurs between individuals, the study deeply sequenced the blood TCR repertoires of five healthy adults. To increase sequencing depth and limit assay-specific biases, different laboratories used diverse techniques to prepare libraries and sequence TCR repertoires. Per donor, leukapheresis produced somewhere between about 0.9 and 10 billion PBMCs. Study-level results and caveats: Higher generation probabilities were observed for clonotypes shared by all four sorted-subset donors than for non-shared clonotypes. About 4.5% of naive CD4, around 4% of naive CD8, roughly 2.4% of memory CD4, and 0.4% of memory CD8 clonotypes were shared across several donors. The genetic and exposure-history diversity represented was limited by the small number of donors. Pairwise subsampling indicated that sequencing depth was expected to affect the degree of clonotype sharing among donors. Sampling was restricted to blood, and TCR repertoires in tissue are likely to differ from TCR repertoires in blood. Incomplete sequencing was indicated by rarefaction of sorted-subset datasets, despite the large sequencing depth. Naive subsets generally had larger estimated clonotype richness than memory subsets.

V gives up 0 bases and J gives up 2 bases, and the segment between their germline ends measures 7 bases. According to the germline V gene, CDR1 reads SGDLS and CDR2 reads YYNGEE. The cysteine opens and the phenylalanine closes a CDR3 of 14 amino acids. Only the CDR3 DNA stays, 42 bases, in frame from base 1. Using the deep immunoSEQ assay, multiplex PCR amplified TCR CDR3 regions from genomic DNA. Extracted genomic DNA from each cell subset was distributed evenly across all wells of several immunoSEQ 96-well plates, and each plate was treated as a replicate. Each replicate PCR for sorted subsets received roughly 0.2 ug genomic DNA, equal to some 32,000 T cell genomes. The purified libraries were quantified using a Qubit 3.0 fluorometer, sized with a Bioanalyzer 2100, and then quantified again using the KAPA Library Quantification kit. Every immunoSEQ 96-well plate was sequenced on a dedicated single-read 150-cycle Illumina NextSeq 550 flow cell. Regarding the original processing steps: The immunoSEQ output contained only junctional sequences without quality scores, so filtering could not match that applied to full-length reads. To assign V/J genes and CDR3, sequences were annotated against IMGT germline references using PyIR, a Python wrapper for IgBLAST v1.9. Reads with weak V/J assignments (E-value above 1e-6), missing CDR3, stop codons, out-of-frame junctions, or ambiguous translated residues were removed. A V3J clonotype was defined by an identical inferred V gene, J gene, and CDR3 amino acid sequence. Percentage overlap between repertoires was computed as shared unique clonotypes divided by the size of the smaller repertoire. RTK rarefaction, the Chao1 estimator, and Recon v2.1 estimates of unobserved clonotypes were used to assess repertoire richness. For all TCRbeta clonotypes obtained by the gDNA method from a few donors, generation probabilities were computed with OLGA. Sourced from immuneACCESS, this table was stored by TCRdb with only in-frame sequences that have V and J called. A share of the clones is absent; for the studies checked, an unresolved V gene accounts for under half, and the remainder has no known explanation. The DNA gave D and trimming, while V, J and clone size come from that table. The sample table contains nearly 2 million clones; only one count was recorded for roughly 95% of them. The ten biggest clones cover more than 0.95% of the sample.

CD8 naive samples consisted of CD45RO-negative cells that were positively selected for CCR7, yielding a CD45RA+CCR7+ population without TemRA cells. The donors were healthy, HIV-negative adults with no recently reported acute infections or vaccinations. Only Caucasian adults living in Nashville, Tennessee, USA were represented among the donors. After blood collection by leukapheresis, PBMCs were isolated using Ficoll-Histopaque density gradient centrifugation and then cryopreserved in the vapor phase of liquid nitrogen. Analytical flow cytometry was used to check the purity and quantity of each magnetically sorted T cell population. Genomic DNA was isolated from each sorted fraction and quantified by UV absorbance on a Nanodrop 2000c. This clone appeared once. The antigen it recognizes is unknown. No much larger clonotype is one base removed from it; base qualities were not supplied.

The V and J segments used are TRBV9 and TRBJ2-3; the D gene remains uncertain. Sequencing was done on a sample of naive CD8+ T cells sorted from blood. Taken with the paper, the label for cell subset or site translates to: CD45RA+CCR7+. The receptor was derived from a young man in good health. The CDR3 corresponds to CASSVDGNTDTQYF. The nucleotides read TGTGCCAGCAGCGTAGACGGAAACACAGATACGCAGTATTTT.